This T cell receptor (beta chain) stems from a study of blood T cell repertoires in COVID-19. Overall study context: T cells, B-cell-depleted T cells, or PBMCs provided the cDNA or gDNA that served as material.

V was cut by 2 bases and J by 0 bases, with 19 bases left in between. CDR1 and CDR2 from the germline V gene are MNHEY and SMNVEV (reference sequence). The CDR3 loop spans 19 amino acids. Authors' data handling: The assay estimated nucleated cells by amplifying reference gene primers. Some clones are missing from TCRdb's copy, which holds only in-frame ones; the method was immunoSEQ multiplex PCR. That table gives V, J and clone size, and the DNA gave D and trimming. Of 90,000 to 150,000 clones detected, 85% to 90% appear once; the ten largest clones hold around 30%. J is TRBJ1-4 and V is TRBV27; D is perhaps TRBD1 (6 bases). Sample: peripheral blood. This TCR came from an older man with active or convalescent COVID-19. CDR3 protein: CASSLNGGRVLTTNEKLFF. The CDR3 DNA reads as TGTGCCAGCAGTTTAAACGGGGGGCGAGTCCTAACAACTAATGAAAAACTGTTTTTT.